Here is one T cell receptor beta chain with its context. Its specificity is not known. This entry is derived from a study of TIL therapy for anti-PD-1-resistant metastatic lung cancer. Study at large: Patients then received nivolumab; progressors got lymphodepletion, TIL and IL-2.

Trimming at V came to 0 bases and at J to 4 bases, leaving 1 base not matched to a gene. Per the germline V gene, CDR1 is LGHDT and CDR2 is YNNKEL (reference sequence). The CDR3 is made up of 14 amino acids. Whole-study results and caveats: This highly selected cohort may not generalize to typical lung cancer patients.

Time point defined: pre-treatment sample, taken before nivolumab and TIL therapy. Adults with stage 4 NSCLC were enrolled in a phase I trial. Sequencing used immunoSEQ v3. Assay used: immunoSEQ multiplex PCR; TCRdb lists only in-frame clones, some missing. This table has about 60,000 clones, around 87% appearing once. Specimen: blood, collected at baseline. The rearrangement joins TRBV3-1 (or the pseudogene TRBV3-2) to TRBJ2-3; 7 positions match TRBD2. This clonotype originated in a person aged 25-85 years with non-small cell lung cancer. For the CDR3, the DNA is TGTGCCAGCAGCCAAGAGGGGGGGGCAGATACGCAGTATTTT. Translating it yields CASSQEGGADTQYF.